This is a list of T cell receptor beta chains from one sample in a study of blood T cell repertoires in COVID-19. Libraries were prepared by immunoSEQ multiplex PCR; TCRdb keeps only in-frame clonotypes and omits some of them. The sample records 60,000 to 80,000 clones, 75% to 85% being singletons. The specimen was peripheral blood. The receptors were sampled from a man aged 50-59 years with acute or convalescent COVID-19. Each CDR3 is given with its conserved first and last residue. The D gene is left open where the match is weak. Not all rows give a size; the values are once, few, many and, for expanded clones, a class.

J gene | D gene | V gene | clone size | CDR3 DNA | CDR3 protein
TRBJ1-1 | - | TRBV29-1 | few | TGCAGCGTTGAAGTGGCAGGGGCTAGGAATACTGAAGCTTTCTTT | CSVEVAGARNTEAFF
TRBJ1-5 | - | TRBV12-3/TRBV12-4 | - | TGTGCCAGCAGTGGACAGAGCAATCAGCCCCAGCATTTT | CASSGQSNQPQHF
TRBJ1-2 | - | TRBV9 | - | TGTGCCAGCAGGAACCCCGGGCGGGGGATTGATGGCTACACCTTC | CASRNPGRGIDGYTF
TRBJ1-5 | - | TRBV4-2 | - | TGTGCCAGCAGCCCGGTAGGGGGAGGCAATCAGCCCCAGCATTTT | CASSPVGGGNQPQHF
TRBJ1-6 | TRBD1 | TRBV9 | - | TGTGCCAGCAGTGGGACAGGGCCGTTCACTGGTTCACCCCTCCACTTT | CASSGTGPFTGSPLHF
TRBJ2-1 | TRBD2 | TRBV15 | - | TGTGCCACCAGCCCCGGGGGGGGAGAATACTACAATGAGCAGTTCTTC | CATSPGGGEYYNEQFF
TRBJ1-5 | - | TRBV6-5 | - | TGTGCCAGCAGCGCGCAGGCTAGCAATCAGCCCCAGCATTTT | CASSAQASNQPQHF
TRBJ2-7 | - | TRBV29-1 | - | TGCAGCGTTGAGGCTCAGGCAAACTCCTACGAGCAGTACTTC | CSVEAQANSYEQYF
TRBJ1-6 | - | TRBV4-1 | - | TGCGCCAGCAGACCGGGTCCTAAGGATTCACCCCTCCACTTT | CASRPGPKDSPLHF
TRBJ1-4 | - | TRBV2 | - | TGTGCCAGCGGGGCAGCAGAAAAACTGTTTTTT | CASGAAEKLFF
TRBJ1-1 | TRBD1 | TRBV6-5 | - | TGTGCCAGCAGTTCTATACTGGGACAGGTGAACACTGAAGCTTTCTTT | CASSSILGQVNTEAFF
TRBJ2-2 | TRBD1 | TRBV2 | - | TGTGCCAGCAGCAGGGGGCCCACCGGGGAGCTGTTTTTT | CASSRGPTGELFF
TRBJ2-7 | TRBD2 | TRBV9 | - | TGTGCCAGCAGCCCGCGACTAGCGGGGGGCACCTACGAGCAGTACTTC | CASSPRLAGGTYEQYF
TRBJ2-5 | - | TRBV7-8 | - | TGTGCCAGCAGCCCTGACACCCCGCCGGAAGAGACCCAGTACTTC | CASSPDTPPEETQYF
TRBJ2-1 | - | TRBV9 | once | TGTGCCAGCAGCGTAGCTGGCCACAATGAGCAGTTCTTC | CASSVAGHNEQFF
TRBJ2-1 | TRBD1 | TRBV6-5 | - | TGTGCCAGCAGTTCCGAGGGGGCTGAGGTGTACAATGAGCAGTTCTTC | CASSSEGAEVYNEQFF
TRBJ1-6 | TRBD1 | TRBV5-1 | - | TGCGCCAGCAGCGAACGGACAGGGGGAAATTCACCCCTCCACTTT | CASSERTGGNSPLHF
TRBJ2-7 | TRBD1 | TRBV11-2 | few | TGTGCCAGCAGCTTAGAGTGGGACAGAATTTACGAGCAGTACTTC | CASSLEWDRIYEQYF
TRBJ1-4 | TRBD1 | TRBV4-1 | - | TGCGCCAGCAGCCAACAGGGACAGGATAATGAAAAACTGTTTTTT | CASSQQGQDNEKLFF
TRBJ1-3 | TRBD1 | TRBV6-6 | - | TGTGCCAGCAGTTACGGACAGGGGCTGAAAGGAAACACCATATATTTT | CASSYGQGLKGNTIYF
TRBJ2-1 | TRBD2 | TRBV5-4 | few | TGTGCCAGCAGCTCGGGACTAGCGGGGGGTAGAAATGAGCAGTTCTTC | CASSSGLAGGRNEQFF
TRBJ2-3 | - | TRBV9 | - | TGTGCCAGCAGCGTAGACAGGGAAGGAGATACGCAGTATTTT | CASSVDREGDTQYF
TRBJ1-1 | - | TRBV11-2 | - | TGTGCCAGCAGCCCCGGTGGTGCTGAAGCTTTCTTT | CASSPGGAEAFF
TRBJ1-3 | - | TRBV11-3 | - | TGTGCCAGCAGCTTACTCCGGTATGGAAACACCATATATTTT | CASSLLRYGNTIYF
TRBJ1-5 | TRBD1 | TRBV19 | few | TGTGCCACCTCACCCGACAGGGTAGAGAGGTATCAGCCCCAGCATTTT | CATSPDRVERYQPQHF
TRBJ1-2 | TRBD1 | TRBV29-1 | - | TGCAGCGTTGTAACAGGGGCCTATGGCTACACCTTC | CSVVTGAYGYTF
TRBJ2-2 | TRBD1 | TRBV6-5 | - | TGTGCCAGCAGTTCGCAGGACAGGGGGTACACCGGGGAGCTGTTTTTT | CASSSQDRGYTGELFF